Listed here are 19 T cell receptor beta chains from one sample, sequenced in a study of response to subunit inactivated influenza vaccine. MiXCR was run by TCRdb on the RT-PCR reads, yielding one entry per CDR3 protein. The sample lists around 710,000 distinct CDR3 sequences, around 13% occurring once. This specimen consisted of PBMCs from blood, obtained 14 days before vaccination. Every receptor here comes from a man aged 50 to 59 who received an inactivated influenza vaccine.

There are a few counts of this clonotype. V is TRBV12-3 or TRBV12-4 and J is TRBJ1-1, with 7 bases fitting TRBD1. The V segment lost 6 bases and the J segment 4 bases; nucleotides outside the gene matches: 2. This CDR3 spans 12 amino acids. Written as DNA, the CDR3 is TGTGCCAGCAGGACAGGGCTCACTGAAGCTTTCTTT. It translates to CASRTGLTEAFF.

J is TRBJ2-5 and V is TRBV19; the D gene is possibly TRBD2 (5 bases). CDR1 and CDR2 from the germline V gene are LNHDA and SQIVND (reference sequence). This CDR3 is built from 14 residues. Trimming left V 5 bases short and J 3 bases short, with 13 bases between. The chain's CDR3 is CASSQRHLEETQYF. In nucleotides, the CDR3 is TGTGCCAGTAGTCAGCGGCACCTTGAAGAGACCCAGTACTTC.

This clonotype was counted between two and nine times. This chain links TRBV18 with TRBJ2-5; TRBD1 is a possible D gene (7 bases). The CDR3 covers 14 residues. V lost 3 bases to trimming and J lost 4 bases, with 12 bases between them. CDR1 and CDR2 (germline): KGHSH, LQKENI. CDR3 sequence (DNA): TGTGCCAGCTCACCGGCCCAGGGGGGAGAGACCCAGTACTTC. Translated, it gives CASSPAQGGETQYF. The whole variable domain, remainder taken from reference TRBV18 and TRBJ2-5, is NAGVMQNPRHLVRRRGQEARLRCSPMKGHSHVYWYRQLPEEGLKFMVYLQKENIIDESGMPKERFSAEFPKEGPSILRIQQVVRGDSAAYFCASSPAQGGETQYFGPGTRLLVL.

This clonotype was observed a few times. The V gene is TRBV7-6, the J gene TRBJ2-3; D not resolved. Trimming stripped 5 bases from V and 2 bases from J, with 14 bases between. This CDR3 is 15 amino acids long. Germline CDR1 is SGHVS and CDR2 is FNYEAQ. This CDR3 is CASSPRPLNTDTQYF. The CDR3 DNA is TGTGCCAGCAGCCCCCGCCCCCTGAACACAGATACGCAGTATTTT.

The CDR3 spells CASSPRQAETQYF. The CDR3 DNA follows: TGTGCCAGCTCACCACGACAGGCTGAGACCCAGTACTTC. The J gene is TRBJ2-5, the V gene TRBV18, with D possibly being TRBD1 (6 bases). V shed 1 base and J shed 5 bases, with 8 bases lying between them. The CDR3 spans 13 residues. Germline V CDR1 and CDR2: KGHSH, LQKENI. The variable domain in full, with the rest retrieved from reference TRBV18 and TRBJ2-5, is NAGVMQNPRHLVRRRGQEARLRCSPMKGHSHVYWYRQLPEEGLKFMVYLQKENIIDESGMPKERFSAEFPKEGPSILRIQQVVRGDSAAYFCASSPRQAETQYFGPGTRLLVL.

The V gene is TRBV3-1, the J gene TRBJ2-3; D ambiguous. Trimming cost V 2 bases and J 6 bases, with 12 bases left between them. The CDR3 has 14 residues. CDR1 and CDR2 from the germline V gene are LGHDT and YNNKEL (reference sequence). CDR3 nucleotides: TGTGCCAGCAGCCAACCCAATCCCCCCGATACGCAGTATTTT. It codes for CASSQPNPPDTQYF.

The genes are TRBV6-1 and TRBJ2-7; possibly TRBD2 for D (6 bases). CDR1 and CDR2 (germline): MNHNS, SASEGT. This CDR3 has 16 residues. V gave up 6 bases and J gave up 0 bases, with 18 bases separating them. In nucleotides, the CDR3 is TGTGCCAGCAGGGTCTCTGGGAGGTCCAGCTCCTACGAGCAGTACTTC. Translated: CASRVSGRSSSYEQYF.

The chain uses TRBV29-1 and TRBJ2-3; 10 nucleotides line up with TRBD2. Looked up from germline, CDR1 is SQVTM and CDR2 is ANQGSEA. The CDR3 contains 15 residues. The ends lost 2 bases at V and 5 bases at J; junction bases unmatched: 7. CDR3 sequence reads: CSVELSGRAGDTQYF. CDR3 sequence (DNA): TGCAGCGTTGAACTCAGCGGGAGGGCTGGAGATACGCAGTATTTT.

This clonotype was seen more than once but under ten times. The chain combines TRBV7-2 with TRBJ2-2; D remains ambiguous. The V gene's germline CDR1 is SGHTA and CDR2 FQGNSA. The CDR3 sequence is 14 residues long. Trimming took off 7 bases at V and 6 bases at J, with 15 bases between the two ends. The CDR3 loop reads CASTLQKWAGELFF. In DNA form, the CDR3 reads TGTGCCAGCACCCTCCAGAAGTGGGCCGGGGAGCTGTTTTTT.

The CDR3: CASSVSGGASAETQYF. Written as DNA, the CDR3 is TGTGCCAGCAGCGTTAGCGGGGGGGCATCGGCAGAGACCCAGTACTTC. V is TRBV9 and J is TRBJ2-5, with 11 bases lining up with TRBD2. The CDR3 spans 16 residues. Germline trimming cut 2 bases from V and 4 bases from J; bases unmatched to any gene: 7. Per germline, CDR1 SGDLS and CDR2 YYNGEE.

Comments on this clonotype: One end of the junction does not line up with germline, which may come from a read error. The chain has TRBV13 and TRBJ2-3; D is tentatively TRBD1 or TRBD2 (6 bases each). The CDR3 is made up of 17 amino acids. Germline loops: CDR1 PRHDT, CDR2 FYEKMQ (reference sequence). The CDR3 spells CASRLEGGLTRTDTQYF. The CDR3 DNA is TGTGCCAGCAGGTTAGAGGGGGGCCTAACTCGCACAGATACGCAGTATTTT.

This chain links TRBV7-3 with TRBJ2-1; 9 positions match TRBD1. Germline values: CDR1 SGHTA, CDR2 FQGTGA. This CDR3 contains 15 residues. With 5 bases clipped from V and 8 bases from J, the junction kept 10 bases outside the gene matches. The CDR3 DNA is TGTGCCAGCAGCCTCGACAGGGGGACACAATATGAGCAGTTCTTC. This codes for CASSLDRGTQYEQFF.

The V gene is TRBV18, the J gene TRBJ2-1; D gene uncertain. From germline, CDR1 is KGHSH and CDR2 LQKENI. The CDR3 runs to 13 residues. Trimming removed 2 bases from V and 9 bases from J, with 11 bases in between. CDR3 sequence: CASSPGVAREQFF. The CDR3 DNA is TGTGCCAGCTCACCAGGTGTGGCCCGTGAGCAGTTCTTC.

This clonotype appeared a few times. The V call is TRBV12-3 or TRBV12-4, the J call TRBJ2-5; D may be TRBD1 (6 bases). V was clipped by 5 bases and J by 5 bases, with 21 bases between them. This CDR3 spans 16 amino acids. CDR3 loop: CASSTSGTPVGETQYF. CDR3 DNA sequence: TGTGCCAGCAGTACTTCCGGGACACCAGTGGGTGAGACCCAGTACTTC.

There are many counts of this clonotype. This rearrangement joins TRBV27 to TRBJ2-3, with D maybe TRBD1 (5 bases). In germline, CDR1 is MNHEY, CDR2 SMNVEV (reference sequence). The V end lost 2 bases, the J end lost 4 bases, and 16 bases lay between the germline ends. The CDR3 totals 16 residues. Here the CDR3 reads CASSLIIGQGPDTQYF. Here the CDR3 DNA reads TGTGCCAGCAGTTTAATCATCGGTCAGGGTCCAGATACGCAGTATTTT.

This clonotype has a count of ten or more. The CDR3 spells CASSSTGTSAAGELFF. As DNA, the CDR3 is TGTGCCAGCAGCTCTACCGGGACTAGCGCGGCCGGGGAGCTGTTTTTT. The rearrangement links TRBV3-1 to TRBJ2-2; 10 nucleotides match TRBD2. Losses at the gene ends were 5 bases for V and 6 bases for J; bases not matched to a gene: 9. The germline V gene has CDR1 LGHDT and CDR2 YNNKEL (reference sequence). This CDR3 region has 16 residues. Full variable domain (outside the CDR3, taken from reference TRBV3-1 and TRBJ2-2): DTAVSQTPKYLVTQMGNDKSIKCEQNLGHDTMYWYKQDSKKFLKIMFSYNNKELIINETVPNRFSPKSPDKAHLNLHINSLELGDSAVYFCASSSTGTSAAGELFFGEGSRLTVL.

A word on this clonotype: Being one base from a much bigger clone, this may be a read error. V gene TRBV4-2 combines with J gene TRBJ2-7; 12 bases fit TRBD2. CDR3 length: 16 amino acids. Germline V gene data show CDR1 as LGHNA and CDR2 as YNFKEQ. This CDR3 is CASRQATTSGRYEQYF. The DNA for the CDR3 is TGTGCCAGCAGGCAAGCTACGACTAGCGGGAGATACGAGCAGTACTTC.

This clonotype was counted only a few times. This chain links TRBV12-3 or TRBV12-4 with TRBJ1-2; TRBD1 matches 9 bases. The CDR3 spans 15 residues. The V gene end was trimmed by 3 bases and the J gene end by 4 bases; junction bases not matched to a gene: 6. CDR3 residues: CASSFRDRVSYGYTF. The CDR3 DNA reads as TGTGCCAGCAGTTTCCGGGACAGGGTATCCTATGGCTACACCTTC.

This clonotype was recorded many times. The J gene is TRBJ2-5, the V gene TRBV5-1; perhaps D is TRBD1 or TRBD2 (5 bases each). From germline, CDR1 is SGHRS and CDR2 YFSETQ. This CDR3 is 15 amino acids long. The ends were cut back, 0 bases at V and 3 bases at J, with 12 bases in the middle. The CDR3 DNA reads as TGCGCCAGCAGCTTGGAGGGACGCCAGGAAGAGACCCAGTACTTC. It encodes CASSLEGRQEETQYF. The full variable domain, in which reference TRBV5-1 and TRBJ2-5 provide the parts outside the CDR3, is KAGVTQTPRYLIKTRGQQVTLSCSPISGHRSVSWYQQTPGQGLQFLFEYFSETQRNKGNFPGRFSGRQFSNSRSEMNVSTLELGDSALYLCASSLEGRQEETQYFGPGTRLLVL.